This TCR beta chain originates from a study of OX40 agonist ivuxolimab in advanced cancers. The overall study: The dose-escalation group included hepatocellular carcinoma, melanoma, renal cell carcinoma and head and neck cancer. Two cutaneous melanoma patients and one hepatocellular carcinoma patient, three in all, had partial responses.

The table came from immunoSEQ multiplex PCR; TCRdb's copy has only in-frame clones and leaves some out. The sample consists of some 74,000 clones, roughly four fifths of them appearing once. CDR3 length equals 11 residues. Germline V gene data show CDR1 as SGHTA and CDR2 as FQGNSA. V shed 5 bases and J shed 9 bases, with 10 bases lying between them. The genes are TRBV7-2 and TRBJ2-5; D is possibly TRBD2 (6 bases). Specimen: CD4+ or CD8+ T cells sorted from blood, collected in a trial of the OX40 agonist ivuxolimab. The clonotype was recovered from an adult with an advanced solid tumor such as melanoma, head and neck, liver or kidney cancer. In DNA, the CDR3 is TGTGCCAGCAGCGCGGGACCTGCCCAGTACTTC. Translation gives CASSAGPAQYF. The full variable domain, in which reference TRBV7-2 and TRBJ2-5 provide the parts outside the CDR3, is GAGVSQSPSNKVTEKGKDVELRCDPISGHTALYWYRQSLGQGLEFLIYFQGNSAPDKSGLPSDRFSAERTGGSVSTLTIQRTQQEDSAVYLCASSAGPAQYFGPGTRLLVL.